This T cell receptor beta chain was obtained from a study of beta chain features in type 1 diabetes. General observations from the study: Whether TCRB rearrangement is influenced by HLA type went unresolved here. There was a moderate but significant shortening of TCRB CDR3s in all four CD4+ subsets of Type 1 diabetes patients.

This clone has more than one count but fewer than ten. Its antigen is still unknown. Of the isolated RNA, all was reverse transcribed, and so the sequenced material was expressed TCRB transcripts. It was found that naive, central memory and regulatory T cell samples averaged about 4 million reads. The method was immunoSEQ multiplex PCR; TCRdb's version includes in-frame clones alone and lacks a portion of them. The sample holds a few hundred thousand clones, 20% seen once. Germline CDR1 is SGHRS and CDR2 is YFSETQ. The CDR3 is 16 amino acids. Between the trimmed V and J ends, which lost 0 bases and 0 bases, there was a span of 10 bases. Purities in excess of 98% were seen in all sorted populations.

The chain joins TRBV5-1 to TRBJ1-3; no reliable D call. The specimen was naive CD4+ T cells from blood. This sequence originates from a middle-aged woman with type 1 diabetes. The CDR3 loop reads CASSLEAFSSGNTIYF. The CDR3, as DNA: TGCGCCAGCAGCTTGGAAGCGTTCAGCTCTGGAAACACCATATATTTT.